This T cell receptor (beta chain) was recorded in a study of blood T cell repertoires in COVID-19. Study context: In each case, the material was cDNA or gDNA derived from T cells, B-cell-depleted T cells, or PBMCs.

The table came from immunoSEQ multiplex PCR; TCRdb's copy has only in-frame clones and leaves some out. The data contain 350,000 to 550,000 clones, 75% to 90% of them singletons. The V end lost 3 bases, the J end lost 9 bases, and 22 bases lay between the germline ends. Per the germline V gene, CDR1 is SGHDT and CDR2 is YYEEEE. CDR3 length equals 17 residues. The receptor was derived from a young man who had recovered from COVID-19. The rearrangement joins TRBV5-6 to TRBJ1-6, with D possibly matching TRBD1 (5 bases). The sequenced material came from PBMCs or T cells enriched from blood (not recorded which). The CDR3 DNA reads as TGTGCCAGCAGCTCAGGATTAGGGACCGCCGGGAGTTCACCCCTCCACTTT. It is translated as CASSSGLGTAGSSPLHF.